The entry below describes one TCR beta chain. The data were taken from a study of T cell responses to AZD1222 COVID-19 vaccine. Assay used: immunoSEQ multiplex PCR; TCRdb lists only in-frame clones, some missing. In the table there are over 130,000 clones, around 92% of which are singletons. Germline trimming cut 4 bases from V and 4 bases from J; bases unmatched to any gene: 8. Germline V gene sequence: CDR1 LGHDT, CDR2 YNNKEL (reference sequence). CDR3 length: 15 amino acids. The sequences come from peripheral blood, collected 28 days after the second AZD1222 dose. The chain carries TRBV3-1 (or the pseudogene TRBV3-2) and TRBJ1-1; 8 bases map to TRBD1. The receptor was isolated from an adult who received the AZD1222 COVID-19 vaccine. The CDR3 nucleotides read TGTGCCAGCAGCCTTGGACAGGGCCGGGGCACTGAAGCTTTCTTT. This gives the protein CASSLGQGRGTEAFF.